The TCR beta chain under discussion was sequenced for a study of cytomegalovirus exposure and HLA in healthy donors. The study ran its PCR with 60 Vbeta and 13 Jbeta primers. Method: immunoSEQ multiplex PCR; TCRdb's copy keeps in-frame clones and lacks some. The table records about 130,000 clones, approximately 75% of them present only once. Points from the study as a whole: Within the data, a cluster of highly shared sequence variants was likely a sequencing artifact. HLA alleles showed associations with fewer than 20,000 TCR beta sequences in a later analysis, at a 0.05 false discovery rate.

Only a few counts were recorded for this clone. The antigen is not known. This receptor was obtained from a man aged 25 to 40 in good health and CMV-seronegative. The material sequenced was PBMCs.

The CDR3 is CAIGRTGGNSPLHF. The CDR3 nucleotides are TGTGCCATCGGACGGACAGGGGGTAATTCACCCCTCCACTTT. V usage is TRBV10-3 and J usage is TRBJ1-6; the match to TRBD1 covers 10 bases. Germline CDR1 and CDR2: ENHRY and SYGVKD. This CDR3 is 14 amino acids long. The trim removed 8 bases at V and 6 bases at J, leaving 4 bases unmatched.